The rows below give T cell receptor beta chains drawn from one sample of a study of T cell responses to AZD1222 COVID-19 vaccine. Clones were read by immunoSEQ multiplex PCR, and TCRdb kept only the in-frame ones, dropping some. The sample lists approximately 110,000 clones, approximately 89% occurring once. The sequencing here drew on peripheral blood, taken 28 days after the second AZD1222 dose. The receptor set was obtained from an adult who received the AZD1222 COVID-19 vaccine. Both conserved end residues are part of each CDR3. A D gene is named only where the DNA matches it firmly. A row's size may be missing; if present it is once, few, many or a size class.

CDR3 DNA: TGCGCCAGCAGCCAAGAACGGAATCAGCCCCAGCATTTT; CDR3 protein: CASSQERNQPQHF; clone size: NA; J gene: TRBJ1-5; D gene: NA; V gene: TRBV4-3
CDR3 DNA: TGTGCCAGCAGTACCCGGGACAGACGGGGCGGGGAGCTGTTTTTT; CDR3 protein: CASSTRDRRGGELFF; clone size: few; J gene: TRBJ2-2; D gene: TRBD1; V gene: TRBV6-5
CDR3 DNA: TGTGCCAGTAGGTCCCGGGACAGAACTTTGGCTGAGCAGTTCTTC; CDR3 protein: CASRSRDRTLAEQFF; clone size: NA; J gene: TRBJ2-1; D gene: TRBD1; V gene: TRBV19
CDR3 DNA: TGTGCCAGAAGCTTAGGTTCGGCAGGGTCCGACCACGAGCAGTACTTC; CDR3 protein: CARSLGSAGSDHEQYF; clone size: NA; J gene: TRBJ2-7; D gene: NA; V gene: TRBV5-3
CDR3 DNA: TGTGCCAGTAGAATGCAGGGGGATTCACCCCTCCACTTT; CDR3 protein: CASRMQGDSPLHF; clone size: NA; J gene: TRBJ1-6; D gene: TRBD1; V gene: TRBV19
CDR3 DNA: TGTGCCAGCAGTTTATCTGGGACAGGCTCCAATGAGCAGTTCTTC; CDR3 protein: CASSLSGTGSNEQFF; clone size: NA; J gene: TRBJ2-1; D gene: TRBD1; V gene: TRBV28
CDR3 DNA: TGTGCCAGCAGCTTAACGAGGCGGTATCAGCCCCAGCATTTT; CDR3 protein: CASSLTRRYQPQHF; clone size: once; J gene: TRBJ1-5; D gene: NA; V gene: TRBV7-3
CDR3 DNA: TGTGCCACCAGCCCCCAAAGGACAGGGGCCAACACTGAAGCTTTCTTT; CDR3 protein: CATSPQRTGANTEAFF; clone size: few; J gene: TRBJ1-1; D gene: TRBD1; V gene: TRBV15
CDR3 DNA: TGTGCCAGCAGCGTAGCGAGGTTCGTCACAGATACGCAGTATTTT; CDR3 protein: CASSVARFVTDTQYF; clone size: NA; J gene: TRBJ2-3; D gene: NA; V gene: TRBV9
CDR3 DNA: TGTGCCAGCAGTTACCCGGGACTTCGGGGAGAAAAACTGTTTTTT; CDR3 protein: CASSYPGLRGEKLFF; clone size: NA; J gene: TRBJ1-4; D gene: NA; V gene: TRBV6-6
CDR3 DNA: TGTGCCAGCAATGGACAGTCCAATCAGCCCCAGCATTTT; CDR3 protein: CASNGQSNQPQHF; clone size: few; J gene: TRBJ1-5; D gene: NA; V gene: TRBV6-5
CDR3 DNA: TGTGCCAGCAGGCCAGCGGGGGAGAGGTACGAGCAGTACTTC; CDR3 protein: CASRPAGERYEQYF; clone size: NA; J gene: TRBJ2-7; D gene: TRBD2; V gene: TRBV7-2
CDR3 DNA: TGTGCCATCAGTGAGTCGGGGGCCCAATGGCCCCAGCATTTT; CDR3 protein: CAISESGAQWPQHF; clone size: NA; J gene: TRBJ1-5; D gene: NA; V gene: TRBV10-3
CDR3 DNA: TGTGCCAGCAGCTTAGAACCAGGGTCAAGACAGCCCCAGCATTTT; CDR3 protein: CASSLEPGSRQPQHF; clone size: NA; J gene: TRBJ1-5; D gene: NA; V gene: TRBV7-2
CDR3 DNA: TGTGCCAGCAGCCACGGCGGGGGCAGGGGTGGAAACACCATATATTTT; CDR3 protein: CASSHGGGRGGNTIYF; clone size: NA; J gene: TRBJ1-3; D gene: NA; V gene: TRBV7-2
CDR3 DNA: TGTGCCAGCAGCTTGGGTGGACGGGGAGGTAGTCAGCCCCAGCATTTT; CDR3 protein: CASSLGGRGGSQPQHF; clone size: NA; J gene: TRBJ1-5; D gene: NA; V gene: TRBV5-6
CDR3 DNA: TGCGCCAGCAGCCCGGACAGGGGGCTGGTTGGCTACACCTTC; CDR3 protein: CASSPDRGLVGYTF; clone size: NA; J gene: TRBJ1-2; D gene: TRBD1; V gene: TRBV4-3
CDR3 DNA: TGTGCCAGCAGTTTACGCGGGGACACTGAAGCTTTCTTT; CDR3 protein: CASSLRGDTEAFF; clone size: NA; J gene: TRBJ1-1; D gene: NA; V gene: TRBV27
CDR3 DNA: TGTGCCACCAGCAGAGATCGGGGACAGGGACAAGCTTTCTTT; CDR3 protein: CATSRDRGQGQAFF; clone size: once; J gene: TRBJ1-1; D gene: TRBD1; V gene: TRBV15
CDR3 DNA: TGCGCCAGCAGCCCAACGGATTTTGGAGGGAACACTGAAGCTTTCTTT; CDR3 protein: CASSPTDFGGNTEAFF; clone size: NA; J gene: TRBJ1-1; D gene: NA; V gene: TRBV4-1
CDR3 DNA: TGTGCCATCAGTGAGGCCGGGACAGGGGGCATCTACGAGCAGTACTTC; CDR3 protein: CAISEAGTGGIYEQYF; clone size: once; J gene: TRBJ2-7; D gene: TRBD1; V gene: TRBV10-3
CDR3 DNA: TGTGCCAGCAGTTACAGTTTCGGGGAGCTGTTTTTT; CDR3 protein: CASSYSFGELFF; clone size: NA; J gene: TRBJ2-2; D gene: NA; V gene: TRBV12-3/TRBV12-4
CDR3 DNA: TGTGCCAGTAGTATTTCCTTGGATACGCAGTATTTT; CDR3 protein: CASSISLDTQYF; clone size: NA; J gene: TRBJ2-3; D gene: NA; V gene: TRBV19
CDR3 DNA: TGTGCCAGCAGCCCCCGTCAGCTGGAGGAGCAGTACTTC; CDR3 protein: CASSPRQLEEQYF; clone size: NA; J gene: TRBJ2-7; D gene: NA; V gene: TRBV7-2
CDR3 DNA: TGTGCCAGCAGTCCTGAAAACTATGGCTACACCTTC; CDR3 protein: CASSPENYGYTF; clone size: NA; J gene: TRBJ1-2; D gene: NA; V gene: TRBV12-3/TRBV12-4
CDR3 DNA: TGTGCCAGCAGCTTAGGACAGAACTATGGCTACACCTTC; CDR3 protein: CASSLGQNYGYTF; clone size: NA; J gene: TRBJ1-2; D gene: NA; V gene: TRBV7-2
CDR3 DNA: TGCGCCAGCAGTGAACTAATGGAGGGTCTGGGCAGGCGGGGTGGCTACACCTTC; CDR3 protein: CASSELMEGLGRRGGYTF; clone size: once; J gene: TRBJ1-2; D gene: NA; V gene: TRBV10-2
CDR3 DNA: TGTGCCAGCAGTTTCGCTAGTCTCGAGCAGTACTTC; CDR3 protein: CASSFASLEQYF; clone size: NA; J gene: TRBJ2-7; D gene: NA; V gene: TRBV12-3/TRBV12-4
CDR3 DNA: TGTGCCAGCAGCCGGACGGCGGGGGGGCCTGCCGGGGAGCTGTTTTTT; CDR3 protein: CASSRTAGGPAGELFF; clone size: NA; J gene: TRBJ2-2; D gene: TRBD2; V gene: TRBV5-4
CDR3 DNA: TGTGCCAGCATTGGGGACAGGGTGACAGATACGCAGTATTTT; CDR3 protein: CASIGDRVTDTQYF; clone size: NA; J gene: TRBJ2-3; D gene: TRBD1; V gene: TRBV25-1
CDR3 DNA: TGCGCCAGCAGCCAAGATGCGGGAGCAACTAACTATGGCTACACCTTC; CDR3 protein: CASSQDAGATNYGYTF; clone size: few; J gene: TRBJ1-2; D gene: NA; V gene: TRBV4-1
CDR3 DNA: TGTGCCAGCAGCTTATGGGACCCCCGCGGAGCTTTCTTT; CDR3 protein: CASSLWDPRGAFF; clone size: NA; J gene: TRBJ1-1; D gene: NA; V gene: TRBV7-2
CDR3 DNA: TGCGCCAGCAGCCAAGCGCGGACACCTGATGGCTACACCTTC; CDR3 protein: CASSQARTPDGYTF; clone size: NA; J gene: TRBJ1-2; D gene: NA; V gene: TRBV4-1
CDR3 DNA: TGCAGTGCCAATCCTGGCTACACCTTC; CDR3 protein: CSANPGYTF; clone size: few; J gene: TRBJ1-2; D gene: NA; V gene: TRBV20-1
CDR3 DNA: TGTGCCAGCAGTAACCTCCGGACAGGGGACACTGAAGCTTTCTTT; CDR3 protein: CASSNLRTGDTEAFF; clone size: NA; J gene: TRBJ1-1; D gene: TRBD1; V gene: TRBV6-5
CDR3 DNA: TGTGCCAGCAGTGATCCAGGGCATGGTACTGAAGCTTTCTTT; CDR3 protein: CASSDPGHGTEAFF; clone size: NA; J gene: TRBJ1-1; D gene: NA; V gene: TRBV6-1
CDR3 DNA: TGTGCCAGCAGTGAACAGGACGGGTCCTCCTACGAGCAGTACTTC; CDR3 protein: CASSEQDGSSYEQYF; clone size: few; J gene: TRBJ2-7; D gene: NA; V gene: TRBV6-1
CDR3 DNA: TGTGCCAGCAGTGAAGGCGGCGGTAGCTACACCTTC; CDR3 protein: CASSEGGGSYTF; clone size: NA; J gene: TRBJ1-2; D gene: NA; V gene: TRBV2
CDR3 DNA: TGTGCCAGCAGCCAAGGGAGGGCCCAAGGCTACACCTTC; CDR3 protein: CASSQGRAQGYTF; clone size: NA; J gene: TRBJ1-2; D gene: NA; V gene: TRBV3-1/TRBV3-2
CDR3 DNA: TGTGCCAGCAGTTTACAGAGTAATCAGCCCCAGCATTTT; CDR3 protein: CASSLQSNQPQHF; clone size: NA; J gene: TRBJ1-5; D gene: NA; V gene: TRBV27
CDR3 DNA: TGCAGTGCTAGTGCGCCCTCTCCCAGGAACACTGAAGCTTTCTTT; CDR3 protein: CSASAPSPRNTEAFF; clone size: few; J gene: TRBJ1-1; D gene: NA; V gene: TRBV20-1
CDR3 DNA: TGCAGGCCACAGGGATATACTGAAGCTTTCTTT; CDR3 protein: CRPQGYTEAFF; clone size: NA; J gene: TRBJ1-1; D gene: NA; V gene: TRBV20-1
CDR3 DNA: TGTGCCACCAGCAGAGATAAGGGATCGAACACTGAAGCTTTCTTT; CDR3 protein: CATSRDKGSNTEAFF; clone size: many; J gene: TRBJ1-1; D gene: NA; V gene: TRBV15
CDR3 DNA: TGCGCCAGCAGCCAAATCGGGGCAAACACTGAAGCTTTCTTT; CDR3 protein: CASSQIGANTEAFF; clone size: NA; J gene: TRBJ1-1; D gene: NA; V gene: TRBV4-1
CDR3 DNA: TGCGCCAGCAGCTTGGAAAATACAGATACGCAGTATTTT; CDR3 protein: CASSLENTDTQYF; clone size: NA; J gene: TRBJ2-3; D gene: NA; V gene: TRBV5-1
CDR3 DNA: TGTGCCAGCAGCGCCTCAGGGACTGGCACTGAAGCTTTCTTT; CDR3 protein: CASSASGTGTEAFF; clone size: NA; J gene: TRBJ1-1; D gene: NA; V gene: TRBV7-2
CDR3 DNA: TGTGCCAGCAGCGTGGGGAACGACAGGTGGAATAGCGAGCAGTACTTC; CDR3 protein: CASSVGNDRWNSEQYF; clone size: NA; J gene: TRBJ2-7; D gene: NA; V gene: TRBV9
CDR3 DNA: TGTGCCAGCAGCTTAGTGCCGTACACTGAAGCTTTCTTT; CDR3 protein: CASSLVPYTEAFF; clone size: NA; J gene: TRBJ1-1; D gene: NA; V gene: TRBV11-2
CDR3 DNA: TGTGCCAGCAGCTTAGGACTAGCGGGTGATACGCAGTATTTT; CDR3 protein: CASSLGLAGDTQYF; clone size: NA; J gene: TRBJ2-3; D gene: TRBD2; V gene: TRBV11-3
CDR3 DNA: TGTGCCAGCAGGGGGACGGAGTGGGGAGGCGAGCAGTACTTC; CDR3 protein: CASRGTEWGGEQYF; clone size: NA; J gene: TRBJ2-7; D gene: NA; V gene: TRBV6-5